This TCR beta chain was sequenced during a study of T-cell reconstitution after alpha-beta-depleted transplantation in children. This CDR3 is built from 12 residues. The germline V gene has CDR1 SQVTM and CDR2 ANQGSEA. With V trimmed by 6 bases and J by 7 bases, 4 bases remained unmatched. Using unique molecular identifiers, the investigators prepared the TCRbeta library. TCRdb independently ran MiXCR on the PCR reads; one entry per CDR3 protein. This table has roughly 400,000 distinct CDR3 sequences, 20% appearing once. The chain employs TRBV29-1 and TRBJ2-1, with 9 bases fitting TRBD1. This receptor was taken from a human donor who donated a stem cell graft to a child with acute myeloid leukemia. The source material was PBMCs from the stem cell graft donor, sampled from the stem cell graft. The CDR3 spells CSVTQGANEQFF. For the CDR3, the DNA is TGCAGCGTGACACAGGGGGCAAATGAGCAGTTCTTC.